These 10 T cell receptor beta chains came from one sample sequenced in a study of cytomegalovirus exposure and HLA in healthy donors. The study ran its PCR with 60 Vbeta and 13 Jbeta primers. Measured with immunoSEQ multiplex PCR; TCRdb has only the in-frame clones, and not every one. The table has over 150,000 clones, approximately 72% seen once. Sequencing used PBMCs. Receptor source: a man over 45 in good health and CMV-seronegative.

Of note for this clone: At the DNA level, this CDR3 is encoded by other sequences in the same sample as well. This chain uses TRBV28 with TRBJ2-7; a weak D match, TRBD1 (5 bases). This CDR3 has 12 amino acids. Germline V gene sequence: CDR1 MDHEN, CDR2 SYDVKM. V dropped 2 bases and J dropped 4 bases, with 6 bases sitting between them. Here the CDR3 reads CASSLQGYEQYF. The CDR3 DNA reads as TGTGCCAGCAGTTTACAGGGTTACGAGCAGTACTTC.

V is TRBV2 and J is TRBJ2-3, with 11 bases matching TRBD2. In germline, CDR1 is SNHLY, CDR2 FYNNEI. Losses at the gene ends were 2 bases for V and 6 bases for J; bases not matched to a gene: 1. This CDR3 has 14 residues. DNA of the CDR3: TGTGCCAGCAGTGAAAGGACTAGCGGGGATACGCAGTATTTT. It yields the protein CASSERTSGDTQYF.

The rearrangement links TRBV13 to TRBJ2-2; TRBD1 agrees at 11 bases. CDR3 length equals 17 residues. Germline V gene sequence: CDR1 PRHDT, CDR2 FYEKMQ (reference sequence). The junction had 7 bases not matched to a gene; V was cut back by 3 bases and J by 4 bases. CDR3 amino acids: CASSLVDRGPRTGELFF. The CDR3 region has the DNA TGTGCCAGCAGCTTGGTGGACAGGGGGCCACGCACCGGGGAGCTGTTTTTT.

V gene TRBV15 combines with J gene TRBJ1-3; TRBD1 aligns across 11 bases. The trim removed 3 bases at V and 8 bases at J, leaving 6 bases unmatched. The CDR3 has 15 residues. CDR1 is LNHNV, CDR2 YYDKDF, per germline (reference sequence). CDR3 bases: TGTGCCACCAGCAGTAGGACAGGGGGCTTTGACACCATATATTTT. Translating gives CATSSRTGGFDTIYF.

The chain joins TRBV28 to TRBJ2-4, with a possible D match to TRBD1 (6 bases). V was trimmed by 5 bases and J by 7 bases, leaving 12 bases between them. CDR3 length: 13 residues. CDR1 MDHEN and CDR2 SYDVKM come from the germline V gene. The CDR3 sequence: CASSQTGLNIQYF. As DNA, the CDR3 is TGTGCCAGCAGTCAGACAGGTTTGAACATTCAGTACTTC.

This chain connects TRBV7-9 to TRBJ1-2; D is possibly TRBD1 (5 bases). CDR1 is SEHNR, CDR2 FQNEAQ, per germline (reference sequence). This CDR3 is built from 14 residues. V dropped 3 bases and J dropped 4 bases, with 12 bases sitting between them. The CDR3 sequence: CASSFGGMGYGYTF. CDR3 in DNA: TGTGCCAGCAGCTTCGGGGGGATGGGCTATGGCTACACCTTC.

J is TRBJ1-3 and V is TRBV6-5; maybe TRBD1 (6 bases). Germline assignment: CDR1 MNHEY and CDR2 SVGAGI. V lost 0 bases and J 0 bases, leaving 9 bases between the germline ends. The CDR3 consists of 16 residues. The CDR3 coding sequence is TGTGCCAGCAGTTACTCGACAGGTATCTCTGGAAACACCATATATTTT. Translating it yields CASSYSTGISGNTIYF.

The rearrangement uses TRBV11-1 and TRBJ2-7, with 10 bases aligning to TRBD1. The trim removed 3 bases at V and 5 bases at J, leaving 7 bases unmatched. Germline V lookup: CDR1 SGHAT, CDR2 FQDESV (reference sequence). The CDR3 covers 15 residues. The CDR3 DNA follows: TGTGCCAGCAGCTTGACAGGGGGCCAGGTCCACGAGCAGTACTTC. Translating gives CASSLTGGQVHEQYF.

This clone has just a few counts. The chain uses TRBV19 and TRBJ2-2, with 16 bases matching TRBD2. With V trimmed by 5 bases and J by 5 bases, 8 bases remained unmatched. This CDR3 spans 18 amino acids. Germline CDR1 is LNHDA and CDR2 is SQIVND (reference sequence). The CDR3 is CASSGGLAGGPWTGELFF. DNA for the CDR3: TGTGCCAGTAGTGGGGGACTAGCGGGGGGGCCCTGGACCGGGGAGCTGTTTTTT.

The CDR3 sequence: CASSLGGGATGELFF. For the CDR3, the DNA is TGTGCCAGCAGCTTAGGCGGGGGAGCCACCGGGGAGCTGTTTTTT. The genes are TRBV7-6 and TRBJ2-2, with 7 bases identical to TRBD2. The CDR3 runs 15 residues. CDR1 and CDR2 (germline): SGHVS, FNYEAQ. Losses at the gene ends were 1 base for V and 4 bases for J; bases not matched to a gene: 3.